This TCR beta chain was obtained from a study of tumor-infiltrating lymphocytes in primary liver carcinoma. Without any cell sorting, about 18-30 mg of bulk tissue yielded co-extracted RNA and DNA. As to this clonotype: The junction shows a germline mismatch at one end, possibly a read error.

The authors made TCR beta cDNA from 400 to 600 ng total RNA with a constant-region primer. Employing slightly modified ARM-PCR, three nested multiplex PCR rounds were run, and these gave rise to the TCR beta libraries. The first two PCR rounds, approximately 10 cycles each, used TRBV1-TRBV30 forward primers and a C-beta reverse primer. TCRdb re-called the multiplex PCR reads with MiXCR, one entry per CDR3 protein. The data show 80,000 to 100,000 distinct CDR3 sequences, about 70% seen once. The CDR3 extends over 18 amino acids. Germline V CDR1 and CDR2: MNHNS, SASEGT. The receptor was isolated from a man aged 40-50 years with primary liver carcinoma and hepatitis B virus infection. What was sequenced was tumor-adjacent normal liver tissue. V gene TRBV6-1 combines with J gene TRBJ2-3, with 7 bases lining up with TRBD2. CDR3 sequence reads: CATSEPASGPYSTYTQYF. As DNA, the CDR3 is TGTGCCACCAGTGAACCAGCTAGCGGACCGTATAGCACATATACGCAGTATTTT.